The sequence of this T cell receptor beta chain was determined in a study of a mutant IDH1 vaccine in newly diagnosed glioma. Study-level information: Patients came in for eight vaccinations, in weeks 1, 3, 5, 7, 11, 15, 19 and 23.

Broader study findings: Pseudoprogression apparently lacked any relation to changes in top peripheral T cell clonotypes.

Libraries were prepared by immunoSEQ multiplex PCR; TCRdb keeps only in-frame clonotypes and omits some of them. The sample gives 35,000 or so clones, around 80% of which show up once; about 14% is in the top ten. The time point: week 11, during vaccination. The study gave 300 ug of mutant IDH1 20-mer peptide per vaccine dose, with topical imiquimod. Concerning this clone: The antigen remains undetermined.

The CDR3 runs 14 residues. V trimming: 1 base; J trimming: 1 base; junction bases outside the gene matches: 4. Germline V CDR1 and CDR2: SQVTM, ANQGSEA. The specimen comprised peripheral blood mononuclear cells (PBMCs), sampled from a glioma patient whose treatment included an IDH1 peptide vaccine. J is TRBJ2-7 and V is TRBV29-1; TRBD2 matches at 7 bases. This sequence was found in a young woman with glioma. Some clones in this sample may be carry-over from other donors' samples. The DNA of the CDR3 is TGCAGCGTTGAAGTTCTAGCGGCTTCCTACGAGCAGTACTTC. Its protein is CSVEVLAASYEQYF.